This TCR beta chain emerged from a study of breast tumors, draining lymph nodes, adjacent tissues. Breast cancer patients provided tissue from their axillary draining lymph nodes. Study observations and caveats: Findings are consistent with lymph node origin and intratumoral expansion of most tumor T cells. Tumor repertoires ranked between lymph nodes and nontumor tissue in diversity, with V and J gene preferences. That most tumor T cells come from lymph nodes remained unproven.

This clonotype came up many times. The antigen is not known. MiXCR, run by TCRdb on the multiplex PCR reads, gives a single entry per CDR3 protein. The sample includes 290,000 or so distinct CDR3 sequences, 30% of them seen just once. This CDR3 contains 16 residues. The V and J ends lost 4 bases and 4 bases, in that order; junction bases with no gene match: 10. CDR1 and CDR2 from the germline V gene are PRHDT and FYEKMQ (reference sequence). The sequencing sample was made of axillary lymph node tissue. This sequence originates from a female donor with breast cancer. Some clones in this sample may be carry-over from other donors' samples. The chain is built from TRBV13 and TRBJ2-7; 10 bases are a match to TRBD2. This CDR3 is CASSSTSSGRVYEQYF. The DNA of the CDR3 is TGTGCCAGCAGCTCAACCTCTAGCGGGAGAGTTTACGAGCAGTACTTC.